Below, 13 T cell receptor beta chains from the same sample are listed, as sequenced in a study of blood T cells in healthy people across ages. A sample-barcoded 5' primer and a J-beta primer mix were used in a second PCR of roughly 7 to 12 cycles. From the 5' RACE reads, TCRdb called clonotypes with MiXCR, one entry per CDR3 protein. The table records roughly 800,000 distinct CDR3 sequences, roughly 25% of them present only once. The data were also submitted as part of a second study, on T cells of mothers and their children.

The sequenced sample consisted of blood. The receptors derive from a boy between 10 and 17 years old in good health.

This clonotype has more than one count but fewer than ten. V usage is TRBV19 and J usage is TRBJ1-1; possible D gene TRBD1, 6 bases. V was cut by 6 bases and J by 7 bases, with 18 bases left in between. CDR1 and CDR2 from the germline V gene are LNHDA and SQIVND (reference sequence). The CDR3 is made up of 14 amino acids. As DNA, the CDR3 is TGTGCCAGTAGATCGTTAGGGGGGGCCGGTGAAGCTTTCTTT. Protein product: CASRSLGGAGEAFF.

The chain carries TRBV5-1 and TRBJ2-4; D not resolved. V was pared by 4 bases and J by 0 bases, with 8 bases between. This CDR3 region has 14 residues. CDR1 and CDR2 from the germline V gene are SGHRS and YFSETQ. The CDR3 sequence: CASSGESAKNIQYF. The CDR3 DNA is TGCGCCAGCAGCGGAGAGTCAGCCAAAAACATTCAGTACTTC.

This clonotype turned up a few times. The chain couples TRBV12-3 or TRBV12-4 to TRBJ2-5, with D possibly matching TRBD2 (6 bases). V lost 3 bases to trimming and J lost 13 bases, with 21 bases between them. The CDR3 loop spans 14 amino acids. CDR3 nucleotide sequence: TGTGCCAGCAGTTTGGGGGGAGAGCAAGAGAGCCGGTACTTC. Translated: CASSLGGEQESRYF.

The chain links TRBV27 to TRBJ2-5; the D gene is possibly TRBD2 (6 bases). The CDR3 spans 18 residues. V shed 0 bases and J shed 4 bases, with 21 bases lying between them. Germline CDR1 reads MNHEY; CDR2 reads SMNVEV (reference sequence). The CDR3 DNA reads TGTGCCAGCAGTTTATCGGAGGAGGGGAGTCGGGATCTAGAGACCCAGTACTTC. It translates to CASSLSEEGSRDLETQYF.

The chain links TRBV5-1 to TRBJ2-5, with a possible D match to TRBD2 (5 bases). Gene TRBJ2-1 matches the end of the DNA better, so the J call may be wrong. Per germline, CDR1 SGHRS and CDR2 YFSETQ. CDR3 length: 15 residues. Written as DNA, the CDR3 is TGCGCCAGCAGCTTGGTTGAGGGTAACCCAAGTGAGCAGTTCTTC. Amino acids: CASSLVEGNPSEQFF.

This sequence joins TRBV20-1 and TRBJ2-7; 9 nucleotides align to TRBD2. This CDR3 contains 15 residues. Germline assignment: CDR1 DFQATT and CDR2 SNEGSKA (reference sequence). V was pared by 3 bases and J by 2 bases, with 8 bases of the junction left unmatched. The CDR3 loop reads CSARAATSGPYEQYF. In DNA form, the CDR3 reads TGCAGTGCTAGGGCCGCGACTAGCGGTCCCTACGAGCAGTACTTC.

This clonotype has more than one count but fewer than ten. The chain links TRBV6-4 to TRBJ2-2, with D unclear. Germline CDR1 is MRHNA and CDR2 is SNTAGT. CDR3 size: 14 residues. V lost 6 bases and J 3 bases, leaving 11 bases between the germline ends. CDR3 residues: CASSQYPDTGELFF. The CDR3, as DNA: TGTGCCAGCAGCCAGTACCCGGACACCGGGGAGCTGTTTTTT.

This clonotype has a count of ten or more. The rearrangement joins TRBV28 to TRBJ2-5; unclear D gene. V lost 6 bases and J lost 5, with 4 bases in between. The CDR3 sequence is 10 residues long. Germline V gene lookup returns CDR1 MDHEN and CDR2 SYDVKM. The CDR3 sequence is CASRGETQYF. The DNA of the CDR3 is TGTGCCAGCAGGGGGGAGACCCAGTACTTC.

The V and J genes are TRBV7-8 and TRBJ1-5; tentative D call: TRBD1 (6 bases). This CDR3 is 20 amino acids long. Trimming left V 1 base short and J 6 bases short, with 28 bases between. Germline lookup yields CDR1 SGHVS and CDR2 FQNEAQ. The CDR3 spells CASSLEAGGRGRVGRQPQHF. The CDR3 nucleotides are TGTGCCAGCAGCTTAGAAGCCGGGGGCAGGGGCCGAGTCGGCCGTCAGCCCCAGCATTTT.

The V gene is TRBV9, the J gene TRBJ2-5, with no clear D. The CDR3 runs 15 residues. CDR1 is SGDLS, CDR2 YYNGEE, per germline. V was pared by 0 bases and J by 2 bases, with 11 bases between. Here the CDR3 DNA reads TGTGCCAGCAGCGTAGATCCCCGCAGGCAAGAGACCCAGTACTTC. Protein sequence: CASSVDPRRQETQYF.

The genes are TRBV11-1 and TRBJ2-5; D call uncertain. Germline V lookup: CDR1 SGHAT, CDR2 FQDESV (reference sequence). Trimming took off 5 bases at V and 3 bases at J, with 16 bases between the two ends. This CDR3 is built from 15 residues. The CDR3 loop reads CASSLEKGLKETQYF. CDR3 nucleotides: TGTGCCAGCAGCCTAGAGAAGGGTCTTAAAGAGACCCAGTACTTC. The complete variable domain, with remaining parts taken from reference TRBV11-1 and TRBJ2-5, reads EAEVAQSPRYKITEKSQAVAFWCDPISGHATLYWYRQILGQGPELLVQFQDESVVDDSQLPKDRFSAERLKGVDSTLKIQPAELGDSAMYLCASSLEKGLKETQYFGPGTRLLVL.

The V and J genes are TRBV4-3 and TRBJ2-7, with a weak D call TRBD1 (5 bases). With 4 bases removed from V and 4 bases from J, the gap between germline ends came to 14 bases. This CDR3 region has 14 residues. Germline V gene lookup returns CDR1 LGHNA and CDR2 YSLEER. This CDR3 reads CASSPSQGGYEQYF. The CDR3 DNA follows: TGCGCCAGCAGCCCTTCCCAGGGCGGATACGAGCAGTACTTC.

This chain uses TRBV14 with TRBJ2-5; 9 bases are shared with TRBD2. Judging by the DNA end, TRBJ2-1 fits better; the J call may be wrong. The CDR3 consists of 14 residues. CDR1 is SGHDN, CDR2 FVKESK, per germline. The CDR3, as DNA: TGTGCCAGCAGCCAAGTCGATAGCGGGGGTTCGCAGTTCTTC. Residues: CASSQVDSGGSQFF.